A selection of T cell receptor beta chains follows, all from one sample in a study of blood T cell repertoires in COVID-19. Measured with immunoSEQ multiplex PCR; TCRdb has only the in-frame clones, and not every one. The table lists around 30,000 clones, over 70% of them singletons, with roughly 8% in the top ten. Material: peripheral blood. These receptors all stem from a woman in her sixties or seventies with active or convalescent COVID-19. CDR3s include the opening cysteine and the closing phenylalanine or tryptophan. A D gene is named only where the DNA matches it firmly. The size field is filled for only some rows; it gives once, few, many or a size class.

cdr3_length,clone_size,v_call,d_call,j_call,cdr3_aa,cdr3_nt
13,few,TRBV5-1,NA,TRBJ1-5,CASRLGLNQPQHF,TGCGCCAGCAGACTGGGCCTCAATCAGCCCCAGCATTTT
16,few,TRBV7-9,NA,TRBJ1-6,CASSLAAGRGDSPLHF,TGTGCCAGCAGCTTAGCTGCTGGGAGGGGAGATTCACCCCTCCACTTT
18,NA,TRBV20-1,TRBD2,TRBJ2-3,CSASKPWTSGGDSDTQYF,TGCAGTGCTAGTAAACCCTGGACTAGCGGGGGGGATTCGGATACGCAGTATTTT
14,NA,TRBV3-1/TRBV3-2,TRBD2,TRBJ2-7,CASSPFGTNYEQYF,TGTGCCAGCAGCCCTTTCGGGACTAACTACGAGCAGTACTTC
17,NA,TRBV18,NA,TRBJ2-3,CASSSTIRAATTDTQYF,TGTGCCAGCTCTTCCACCATCAGGGCTGCTACCACAGATACGCAGTATTTT
15,few,TRBV30,NA,TRBJ1-5,CAWSQRSGGGQPQHF,TGTGCCTGGAGTCAAAGGAGTGGCGGCGGACAGCCCCAGCATTTT
13,once,TRBV5-4,TRBD1,TRBJ2-1,CASRTPGGVGQFF,TGTGCCAGCAGGACCCCAGGGGGCGTAGGGCAGTTCTTC
15,NA,TRBV25-1,NA,TRBJ2-5,CASSEARGIQETQYF,TGTGCCAGCAGTGAAGCCCGCGGAATACAAGAGACCCAGTACTTC
13,once,TRBV7-2,NA,TRBJ2-7,CASSLPPLAEQYF,TGTGCCAGCAGCTTACCTCCGTTGGCCGAGCAGTACTTC
14,NA,TRBV7-9,NA,TRBJ1-2,CASSSTAPNYGYTF,TGTGCCAGCAGCTCGACAGCTCCTAACTATGGCTACACCTTC
14,NA,TRBV3-1/TRBV3-2,NA,TRBJ2-5,CASSTGTALETQYF,TGTGCCAGCAGCACCGGGACTGCCTTAGAGACCCAGTACTTC
16,once,TRBV6-6,TRBD2,TRBJ2-3,CASSSPSGIGTDTQYF,TGTGCCAGCAGTTCCCCTAGCGGGATCGGAACAGATACGCAGTATTTT
16,once,TRBV5-4,NA,TRBJ2-1,CASSQRWGKTTRGKFF,TGTGCCAGCAGCCAGCGGTGGGGGAAGACAACCCGGGGGAAGTTCTTC
15,NA,TRBV18,TRBD1,TRBJ1-5,CASSPTGTGDQPQHF,TGTGCCAGCTCACCAACCGGGACAGGGGATCAGCCCCAGCATTTT
15,once,TRBV19,TRBD1,TRBJ1-6,CASSTSTGQGSPLHF,TGTGCCAGTAGTACATCGACAGGGCAAGGTTCACCCCTCCACTTT
14,NA,TRBV6-5,TRBD1,TRBJ1-3,CASVDRLPLGTIYF,TGTGCCAGCGTGGACAGGCTTCCTTTGGGCACCATATATTTT
15,NA,TRBV11-2,TRBD1,TRBJ1-2,CASSSNRGFNYGYTF,TGTGCCAGCAGCTCCAACAGGGGGTTTAACTATGGCTACACCTTC
16,NA,TRBV6-5,TRBD2,TRBJ2-2,CASSYGLAQNTGELFF,TGTGCCAGCAGTTACGGACTAGCGCAGAACACCGGGGAGCTGTTTTTT
16,NA,TRBV4-1,NA,TRBJ2-4,CASSQDSGSAKNIQYF,TGCGCCAGCAGCCAAGATTCGGGATCAGCCAAAAACATTCAGTACTTC
15,NA,TRBV5-1,NA,TRBJ2-3,CASSLRVGGTDTQYF,TGCGCCAGCAGCTTGAGGGTGGGGGGAACAGATACGCAGTATTTT
15,NA,TRBV28,TRBD1,TRBJ1-4,CASSPPTGEYEKLFF,TGTGCCAGCAGTCCTCCGACAGGGGAATATGAAAAACTGTTTTTT
15,NA,TRBV28,TRBD1,TRBJ2-7,CASRRQGTPFSEQYF,TGTGCCAGCAGAAGACAGGGGACCCCATTCTCCGAGCAGTACTTC
14,NA,TRBV5-1,TRBD1,TRBJ2-5,CASSPGTGVVTQYF,TGCGCCAGCAGCCCCGGGACAGGGGTGGTAACCCAGTACTTC
13,once,TRBV5-6,TRBD1,TRBJ2-1,CASSSDRGHEQFF,TGTGCCAGCAGCTCGGACAGGGGGCATGAGCAGTTCTTC
16,NA,TRBV4-1,TRBD1,TRBJ1-2,CASSQVPGQGSYGYTF,TGCGCCAGCAGCCAGGTACCGGGACAGGGTTCCTATGGCTACACCTTC
14,NA,TRBV5-4,TRBD1,TRBJ2-4,CASRPDRAENIQYF,TGTGCCAGCAGGCCAGACAGGGCCGAAAACATTCAGTACTTC
16,NA,TRBV7-8,TRBD2,TRBJ2-2,CASSLGAGGVTGELFF,TGTGCCAGCAGCTTAGGGGCGGGGGGAGTCACCGGGGAGCTGTTTTTT
13,NA,TRBV5-4,NA,TRBJ2-5,CASSSAVQETQYF,TGTGCCAGCAGCTCCGCGGTCCAAGAGACCCAGTACTTC
15,NA,TRBV9,NA,TRBJ2-3,CASSALGGLTDTQYF,TGTGCCAGCAGCGCTCTGGGCGGACTCACAGATACGCAGTATTTT
17,once,TRBV11-3,NA,TRBJ2-3,CASSPGLGGKDTDTQYF,TGTGCCAGCAGCCCCGGACTGGGTGGGAAGGACACAGATACGCAGTATTTT
14,NA,TRBV19,NA,TRBJ2-2,CASALRMWRGELFF,TGTGCCAGTGCGTTAAGGATGTGGAGAGGGGAGCTGTTTTTT
14,NA,TRBV6-2/TRBV6-3,TRBD1,TRBJ2-7,CASSYSTGVYEQYF,TGTGCCAGCAGTTACTCGACAGGGGTCTACGAGCAGTACTTC
15,NA,TRBV5-4,NA,TRBJ1-4,CASRTVTTTNEKLFF,TGTGCCAGCAGAACAGTAACGACAACTAATGAAAAACTGTTTTTT
14,NA,TRBV27,NA,TRBJ1-6,CASSFNRVDSPLHF,TGTGCCAGCAGTTTTAACAGGGTTGATTCACCCCTCCACTTT
14,NA,TRBV6-6,NA,TRBJ1-2,CASSYIAFSGGYTF,TGTGCCAGCAGTTATATAGCCTTTTCGGGTGGCTACACCTTC
14,NA,TRBV5-6,NA,TRBJ1-2,CASSFSPGGYGYTF,TGTGCCAGCAGCTTTAGTCCGGGGGGCTATGGCTACACCTTC
14,NA,TRBV11-2,NA,TRBJ2-3,CASSLGLAKDTQYF,TGTGCCAGCAGCTTAGGCCTAGCCAAAGATACGCAGTATTTT
15,NA,TRBV6-5,NA,TRBJ1-1,CASSYLGSPNTEAFF,TGTGCCAGCAGTTACTTAGGGAGCCCGAACACTGAAGCTTTCTTT
14,few,TRBV30,TRBD1,TRBJ1-1,CAWSVGTGETEAFF,TGTGCCTGGAGTGTAGGGACAGGGGAGACTGAAGCTTTCTTT
18,NA,TRBV4-1,TRBD2,TRBJ2-1,CASSQELGAGGLYNEQFF,TGCGCCAGCAGCCAAGAATTGGGCGCGGGGGGGCTTTACAATGAGCAGTTCTTC
15,once,TRBV9,TRBD2,TRBJ2-7,CASSPTQGLAGEQYF,TGTGCCAGCAGCCCGACCCAAGGACTAGCGGGAGAGCAGTACTTC
15,NA,TRBV6-6,TRBD1,TRBJ2-7,CASSLPRTGTYEQYF,TGTGCCAGCAGTCTACCCCGGACAGGGACCTACGAGCAGTACTTC
15,NA,TRBV18,TRBD1,TRBJ1-2,CASSPRDRDLYGYTF,TGTGCCAGCTCACCACGGGACAGGGACCTCTATGGCTACACCTTC
13,few,TRBV7-8,TRBD1,TRBJ1-2,CASSLGQSYGYTF,TGTGCCAGCAGCTTGGGACAGAGCTATGGCTACACCTTC
14,NA,TRBV6-5,NA,TRBJ2-5,CASNTGMDQETQYF,TGTGCCAGCAATACAGGGATGGATCAAGAGACCCAGTACTTC
13,NA,TRBV5-4,NA,TRBJ1-1,CASSLRGGPEAFF,TGTGCCAGCAGCTTGAGGGGTGGGCCTGAAGCTTTCTTT
16,NA,TRBV11-3,NA,TRBJ2-7,CASSLQGTQAPAEQYF,TGTGCCAGCAGCTTACAGGGGACGCAAGCACCTGCCGAGCAGTACTTC
14,NA,TRBV11-2,TRBD2,TRBJ2-7,CASSRLAKSYEQYF,TGTGCCAGCAGTCGACTAGCTAAAAGCTACGAGCAGTACTTC
14,once,TRBV16,TRBD1,TRBJ2-5,CASSQGDRDETQYF,TGTGCCAGCAGCCAAGGGGACAGGGATGAGACCCAGTACTTC
12,NA,TRBV11-3,NA,TRBJ2-3,CASSSGGITQYF,TGTGCCAGCAGCTCCGGGGGTATAACGCAGTATTTT
16,NA,TRBV11-2,TRBD2,TRBJ2-1,CASSLSGLAGVGEQFF,TGTGCCAGCAGCCTCTCGGGCCTAGCGGGGGTCGGAGAGCAGTTCTTC
15,NA,TRBV5-1,NA,TRBJ1-6,CASSLGGSGNSPLHF,TGCGCCAGCAGCCTCGGGGGGTCCGGTAATTCACCCCTCCACTTT
13,NA,TRBV27,NA,TRBJ1-2,CASSFGGSVGYTF,TGTGCCAGCAGTTTTGGAGGGTCGGTTGGCTACACCTTC
13,NA,TRBV29-1,NA,TRBJ1-6,CSARATYNSPLHF,TGCAGCGCCAGGGCAACCTATAATTCACCCCTCCACTTT
17,NA,TRBV9,NA,TRBJ2-3,CASSVGGGRGGTDTQYF,TGTGCCAGCAGCGTAGGGGGAGGCCGGGGTGGCACAGATACGCAGTATTTT